Listed here are 4 T cell receptor beta chains from one sample, sequenced in a study of cytomegalovirus exposure and HLA in healthy donors. Primers included in the PCR were 60 Vbeta and 13 Jbeta primers. This table comes from immunoSEQ multiplex PCR, and its TCRdb copy is limited to in-frame clones, with some not included. The data show around 200,000 clones, with around 85% seen just once and under 3% held by the top ten. The sequenced sample consisted of PBMCs. These receptors were taken from a woman in her fifties or sixties in good health and CMV-seronegative.

This clone has just a few counts. This rearrangement joins TRBV5-1 to TRBJ1-1, with no clear D. CDR1 is SGHRS and CDR2 is YFSETQ in the germline V gene. The CDR3 contains 15 residues. With 4 bases removed from V and 4 bases from J, the gap between germline ends came to 17 bases. Here the CDR3 reads CASSPAGQAATEAFF. CDR3 nucleotides: TGCGCCAGCAGCCCGGCGGGCCAGGCTGCCACTGAAGCTTTCTTT.

The rearrangement joins TRBV6-1 to TRBJ1-1, with D hard to call. The CDR3 extends over 14 amino acids. CDR1 is MNHNS and CDR2 is SASEGT in the germline V gene. Trimming removed 7 bases from V and 2 bases from J, with 14 bases in between. CDR3 sequence: CASTRNRGNTEAFF. CDR3 coding DNA: TGTGCCAGCACCCGGAACCGGGGTAACACTGAAGCTTTCTTT.

The V gene is TRBV25-1, the J gene TRBJ2-7, with D maybe TRBD2 (5 bases). CDR3 length equals 15 residues. V shed 4 bases and J shed 3 bases, with 16 bases lying between them. Germline V gene sequence: CDR1 MGHDK, CDR2 SYGVNS. CDR3 nucleotide sequence: TGTGCCAGCAGTGGCCGTCCCCGAGGGAACTACGAGCAGTACTTC. Residues: CASSGRPRGNYEQYF.

The CDR3: CASSYLAGGLYNEQFF. Written as DNA, the CDR3 is TGTGCCAGTAGTTACCTAGCGGGAGGCCTCTACAATGAGCAGTTCTTC. The chain employs TRBV19 and TRBJ2-1; 11 nucleotides match TRBD2. The ends lost 5 bases at V and 3 bases at J; junction bases unmatched: 6. CDR3 length: 16 amino acids. The germline V gene has CDR1 LNHDA and CDR2 SQIVND (reference sequence).